This TCR beta chain emerged from a study of T cell responses to AZD1222 COVID-19 vaccine. Study in general: Second doses that came at about 4 or about 12 weeks were put together.

This CDR3 spans 15 amino acids. Germline V gives CDR1 KGHSH, CDR2 LQKENI. V was clipped by 6 bases and J by 4 bases, with 18 bases between them. Notes on this clone: Its target is not known.

Measured with immunoSEQ multiplex PCR; TCRdb has only the in-frame clones, and not every one. The table has some 85,000 clones, about 90% seen once. Findings and limits, study-wide: Spike-spanning, vaccine-associated CD4 TCRs were dominant at 160-218 and 743-854. White British donors predominated, females outnumbered males, and clonal diversity was possibly underestimated. Seropositive status at baseline applied to only six AZD1222 recipients.

The source material was peripheral blood, sampled on day 0 of AZD1222 vaccination. This clonotype was sampled from an adult in good health. The genes are TRBV18 and TRBJ1-1; D gene uncertain. The CDR3 bases are TGTGCCAGCTCCTCCCCTCCGGCTATCGGCACTGAAGCTTTCTTT. This gives the protein CASSSPPAIGTEAFF. Full variable domain (rest looked up from reference TRBV18 and TRBJ1-1): NAGVMQNPRHLVRRRGQEARLRCSPMKGHSHVYWYRQLPEEGLKFMVYLQKENIIDESGMPKERFSAEFPKEGPSILRIQQVVRGDSAAYFCASSSPPAIGTEAFFGQGTRLTVV.